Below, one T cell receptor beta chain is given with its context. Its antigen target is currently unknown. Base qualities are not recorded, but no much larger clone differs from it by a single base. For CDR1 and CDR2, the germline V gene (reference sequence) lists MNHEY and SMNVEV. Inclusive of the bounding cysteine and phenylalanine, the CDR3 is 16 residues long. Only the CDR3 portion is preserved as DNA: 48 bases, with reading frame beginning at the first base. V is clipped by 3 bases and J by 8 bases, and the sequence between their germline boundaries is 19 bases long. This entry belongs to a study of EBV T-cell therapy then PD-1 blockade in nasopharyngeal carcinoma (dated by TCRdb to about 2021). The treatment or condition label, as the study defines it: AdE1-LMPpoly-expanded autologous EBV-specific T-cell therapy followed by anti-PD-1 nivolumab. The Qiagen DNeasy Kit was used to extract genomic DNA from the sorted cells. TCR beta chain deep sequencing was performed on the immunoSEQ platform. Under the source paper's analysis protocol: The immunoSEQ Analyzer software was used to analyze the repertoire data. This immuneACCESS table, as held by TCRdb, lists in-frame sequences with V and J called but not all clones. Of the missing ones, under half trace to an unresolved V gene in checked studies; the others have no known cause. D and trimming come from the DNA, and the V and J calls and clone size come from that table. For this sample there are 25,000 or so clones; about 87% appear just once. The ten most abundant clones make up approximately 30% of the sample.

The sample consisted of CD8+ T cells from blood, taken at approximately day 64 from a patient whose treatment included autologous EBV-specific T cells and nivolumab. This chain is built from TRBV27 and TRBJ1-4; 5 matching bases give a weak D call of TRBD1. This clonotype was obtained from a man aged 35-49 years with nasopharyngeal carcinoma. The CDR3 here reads CASSLYNGARGEKLFF. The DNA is TGTGCCAGCAGTTTGTACAACGGGGCTCGGGGGGAAAAACTGTTTTTT. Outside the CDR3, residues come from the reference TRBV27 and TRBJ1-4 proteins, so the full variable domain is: EAQVTQNPRYLITVTGKKLTVTCSQNMNHEYMSWYRQDPGLGLRQIYYSMNVEVTDKGDVPEGYKVSRKEKRNFPLILESPSPNQTSLYFCASSLYNGARGEKLFFGSGTQLSVL.